Below, 24 T cell receptor beta chains from the same sample are listed, as sequenced in a study of shared clonotypes between healthy human individuals (TCRdb year 2020). Receptor amplification or capture employed the immunoSEQ multiplex PCR assay. Imported from immuneACCESS, the table was reduced by TCRdb to in-frame sequences with V and J called. These copies leave out some clones; in studies compared against another copy, an unresolved V gene accounts for under half, and the cause of the remainder is not known. The sample data list about 1.4 million clones, and over 95% of these were observed just once. In total, the top ten clones hold about 1% of the sample. Source material: naive CD4+ T cells sorted from blood. The cell subset or site label, read with the paper, signifies: CD45RA+ positively selected. These receptors were collected from a man aged 30 to 39 in good health.

This chain uses TRBV10-1 with TRBJ2-1; no clear D. Germline CDR1 WNHNN, CDR2 SYGVQD (reference sequence). The length of the CDR3 is 13 residues. V was cut by 0 bases and J by 4 bases, with 4 bases left in between. The CDR3 loop is CASSESAYNEQFF. CDR3 in DNA: TGCGCCAGCAGTGAGTCGGCTTACAATGAGCAGTTCTTC.

The gene calls are TRBV7-2 and TRBJ2-3; 8 positions agree with TRBD1. The V segment lost 8 bases and the J segment 4 bases; nucleotides outside the gene matches: 8. The V gene's germline CDR1 is SGHTA and CDR2 FQGNSA. The CDR3 consists of 14 residues. CDR3 protein: CASGRQGAADTQYF. Written as DNA, the CDR3 is TGTGCCAGCGGACGGCAGGGGGCCGCAGATACGCAGTATTTT.

The rearrangement joins TRBV29-1 to TRBJ1-1; D remains unclear. Trimming stripped 5 bases from V and 11 bases from J, with 18 bases between. CDR1 and CDR2 (germline): SQVTM, ANQGSEA. This CDR3 spans 12 amino acids. This CDR3 is CSVTVAPSRAFF. The CDR3 DNA is TGCAGCGTTACGGTGGCTCCCTCACGTGCTTTCTTT.

This clone was observed once. CDR3 residues: CASSVRPANTGELFF. The DNA of the CDR3 is TGCGCCAGCAGCGTACGACCTGCGAACACCGGGGAGCTGTTTTTT. The V gene is TRBV5-1, the J gene TRBJ2-2; D remains unclear. Germline lookup yields CDR1 SGHRS and CDR2 YFSETQ. V lost 4 bases, J lost 0 bases, and 10 bases lay in between. The CDR3 length is 15 residues.

The genes are TRBV5-4 and TRBJ2-1; TRBD2 agrees at 8 bases. CDR3 length: 15 amino acids. Germline V gene sequence: CDR1 SGHNT, CDR2 YYREEE (reference sequence). The V and J ends lost 7 bases and 5 bases, in that order; junction bases with no gene match: 11. The chain's CDR3 is CASGIGGRTDNEQFF. The CDR3 DNA follows: TGTGCCAGCGGTATCGGCGGGAGGACTGACAATGAGCAGTTCTTC. Variable domain in full (rest from reference TRBV5-4 and TRBJ2-1): ETGVTQSPTHLIKTRGQQVTLRCSSQSGHNTVSWYQQALGQGPQFIFQYYREEENGRGNFPPRFSGLQFPNYSSELNVNALELDDSALYLCASGIGGRTDNEQFFGPGTRLTVL.

This clone was seen just once. The chain joins TRBV19 to TRBJ2-7; 7 bases fit TRBD2. Germline lookup yields CDR1 LNHDA and CDR2 SQIVND (reference sequence). V trimming: 1 base; J trimming: 6 bases; junction bases outside the gene matches: 6. This CDR3 is 14 amino acids long. The CDR3 is CASSIVRGSAEQYF. CDR3 DNA: TGTGCCAGTAGTATAGTCCGCGGGAGTGCCGAGCAGTACTTC. The whole variable domain, remainder taken from reference TRBV19 and TRBJ2-7, is DGGITQSPKYLFRKEGQNVTLSCEQNLNHDAMYWYRQDPGQGLRLIYYSQIVNDFQKGDIAEGYSVSREKKESFPLTVTSAQKNPTAFYLCASSIVRGSAEQYFGPGTRLTVT.

The CDR3 here is CASSDGQGSQPQHF. CDR3 DNA: TGTGCCAGCAGTGACGGACAGGGGAGCCAGCCCCAGCATTTT. This sequence joins TRBV2 and TRBJ1-5; 9 bases agree with TRBD1. With 3 bases clipped from V and 7 bases from J, the junction kept 4 bases outside the gene matches. This CDR3 has 14 amino acids. The germline CDR1 and CDR2 sequences are SNHLY and FYNNEI.

The chain carries TRBV12-5 and TRBJ2-5; TRBD1 matches 7 bases. J gave up 2 bases and V 0 bases, and 6 bases lay outside the gene matches. The CDR3 loop spans 16 amino acids. Germline-derived CDR1 and CDR2 are LGHNT and FRNRAP. The CDR3, as DNA: TGTGCTAGTGGTTTGGTATCTAGGACAGGTCAAGAGACCCAGTACTTC. It codes for CASGLVSRTGQETQYF.

The chain recombines TRBV18 with TRBJ1-3; perhaps TRBD1 as D (5 bases). In germline, CDR1 is KGHSH, CDR2 LQKENI. V was clipped by 8 bases and J by 0 bases, with 11 bases between them. The CDR3 loop spans 14 amino acids. The CDR3 sequence: CASRQTSSGNTIYF. CDR3 DNA sequence: TGTGCCAGCAGACAGACCAGCTCTGGAAACACCATATATTTT.

Comments on this clone: Other DNA sequences within the sample encode an identical CDR3. This sequence joins TRBV27 and TRBJ2-2, with unresolved D. Germline CDR1 is MNHEY and CDR2 is SMNVEV (reference sequence). The CDR3 spans 13 residues. The V gene lost 2 bases and the J gene lost 1 base, with 2 bases spanning the gap. The CDR3 region is CASSLGNTGELFF. The CDR3 nucleotides read TGTGCCAGCAGTTTAGGGAACACCGGGGAGCTGTTTTTT.

The chain recombines TRBV11-3 with TRBJ1-1; no clear D gene. Trimming shortened V by 5 bases and J by 8 bases, and 15 bases separated the two germline ends. The CDR3 is 13 residues long. Germline values: CDR1 SGHNT, CDR2 YENEEA. CDR3 residues: CASSMTFKGEAFF. In DNA form, the CDR3 reads TGTGCCAGCAGCATGACTTTTAAGGGCGAAGCTTTCTTT.

This clone is a singleton in its sample. The rearrangement joins TRBV18 to TRBJ1-1, with a tentative D call TRBD1 (5 bases). V was cut by 0 bases and J by 4 bases, with 15 bases left in between. Germline V gene lookup returns CDR1 KGHSH and CDR2 LQKENI. There are 16 residues in the CDR3. The CDR3 nucleotides are TGTGCCAGCTCACCACCCGGCAGGGCGGGAGGCACTGAAGCTTTCTTT. This gives the protein CASSPPGRAGGTEAFF.

The chain joins TRBV9 to TRBJ1-1, with D maybe TRBD1 (6 bases). The CDR3 has 12 amino acids. The germline CDR1 and CDR2 sequences are SGDLS and YYNGEE. Trimming removed 0 bases from V and 12 bases from J, with 12 bases in between. The CDR3 nucleotides are TGTGCCAGCAGCGTAGAGCAGGGGAAGACTTTCTTT. Translation: CASSVEQGKTFF. The variable domain in full, completed from reference TRBV9 and TRBJ1-1, reads DSGVTQTPKHLITATGQRVTLRCSPRSGDLSVYWYQQSLDQGLQFLIQYYNGEERAKGNILERFSAQQFPDLHSELNLSSLELGDSALYFCASSVEQGKTFFGQGTRLTVV.

The chain links TRBV29-1 to TRBJ2-1, with D perhaps TRBD1 or TRBD2 (5 bases each). Trimming cost V 6 bases and J 2 bases, with 14 bases left between them. Germline lookup yields CDR1 SQVTM and CDR2 ANQGSEA. The CDR3 is 14 residues long. The CDR3 loop reads CSVLGTETYNEQFF. CDR3 sequence (DNA): TGCAGCGTCCTCGGGACGGAGACCTACAATGAGCAGTTCTTC.

Regarding this clone: Other DNA sequences in this sample translate to the same CDR3. The gene calls are TRBV5-1 and TRBJ1-1; D ambiguous. Germline CDR1 SGHRS, CDR2 YFSETQ. Between the trimmed V and J ends, which lost 0 bases and 1 base, there was a span of 4 bases. This CDR3 comprises 13 residues. The CDR3 loop reads CASSLGKNTEAFF. CDR3 sequence (DNA): TGCGCCAGCAGCTTGGGTAAGAACACTGAAGCTTTCTTT. The full variable domain, completed using reference TRBV5-1 and TRBJ1-1, is KAGVTQTPRYLIKTRGQQVTLSCSPISGHRSVSWYQQTPGQGLQFLFEYFSETQRNKGNFPGRFSGRQFSNSRSEMNVSTLELGDSALYLCASSLGKNTEAFFGQGTRLTVV.

The chain is built from TRBV5-1 and TRBJ2-7, with TRBD2 as a possible D gene (5 bases). The CDR3 extends over 14 amino acids. V dropped 4 bases and J dropped 6 bases, with 17 bases sitting between them. Germline CDR1 and CDR2: SGHRS and YFSETQ. The CDR3 nucleotides read TGCGCCAGCAGCAGGGTAGGAGGACCTGTCGAGCAGTACTTC. Translating it yields CASSRVGGPVEQYF.

The chain is built from TRBV29-1 and TRBJ2-3; D uncertain. There are 16 residues in the CDR3. In germline, CDR1 is SQVTM, CDR2 ANQGSEA. The V and J ends lost 4 bases and 2 bases respectively, with 19 bases between them. The CDR3 coding sequence is TGCAGCGTTGGAGGCCTCGCCGGTCGATTCACAGATACGCAGTATTTT. Encoded protein: CSVGGLAGRFTDTQYF.

Here the CDR3 reads CASSLAPGTAAETQYF. DNA of the CDR3: TGTGCCAGCAGCTTAGCCCCGGGGACAGCCGCCGAGACCCAGTACTTC. The chain has TRBV7-6 and TRBJ2-5; 7 bases are shared with TRBD1. The germline V gene has CDR1 SGHVS and CDR2 FNYEAQ. With 0 bases clipped from V and 5 bases from J, the junction kept 9 bases outside the gene matches. The length of the CDR3 is 16 residues.

The chain employs TRBV9 and TRBJ2-7; 7 nucleotides match TRBD1. Germline V gene data show CDR1 as SGDLS and CDR2 as YYNGEE. J lost 0 bases, V lost 0 bases, and 9 bases had no gene match. This CDR3 region has 17 residues. In nucleotides, the CDR3 is TGTGCCAGCAGCGTAGGACAGGACAGGATAAACTCCTACGAGCAGTACTTC. It is translated as CASSVGQDRINSYEQYF.

The chain uses TRBV9 and TRBJ1-2; D gene ambiguous. Germline assignment: CDR1 SGDLS and CDR2 YYNGEE. This CDR3 spans 14 amino acids. The ends were cut back, 1 base at V and 8 bases at J, with 15 bases in the middle. The CDR3 protein is CASSVRSSLEGYTF. In DNA, the CDR3 is TGTGCCAGCAGCGTAAGATCCTCTCTAGAGGGCTACACCTTC.

This clone has just one count. The rearrangement joins TRBV7-3 to TRBJ2-5, with 8 bases that match TRBD2. V was pared by 5 bases and J by 2 bases, with 7 bases of the junction left unmatched. This CDR3 is built from 15 residues. Germline V CDR1 and CDR2: SGHTA, FQGTGA. The CDR3 nucleotides are TGTGCCAGCAGCCCTCGACTAGCGAGACAAGAGACCCAGTACTTC. Translating gives CASSPRLARQETQYF.

In this sample, this clone turned up once. This chain uses TRBV4-1 with TRBJ2-2; perhaps TRBD2 as D (6 bases). The CDR3 length is 15 residues. The V and J ends lost 1 base and 1 base respectively, with 7 bases between them. Germline V gives CDR1 MGHRA, CDR2 YSYEKL. CDR3 DNA: TGCGCCAGCAGCCAAGGGCGGGAGAACACCGGGGAGCTGTTTTTT. This encodes CASSQGRENTGELFF.

V usage is TRBV9 and J usage is TRBJ1-2; D is unclear. Trimming stripped 0 bases from V and 5 bases from J, with 8 bases between. The germline CDR1 and CDR2 sequences are SGDLS and YYNGEE. The CDR3 has 13 amino acids. CDR3 sequence reads: CASSVDGGYGYTF. For the CDR3, the DNA is TGTGCCAGCAGCGTAGATGGAGGGTATGGCTACACCTTC.

V gene TRBV5-4 combines with J gene TRBJ2-2; TRBD1 matches at 8 bases. V lost 4 bases, J lost 4 bases, and 9 bases stayed unmatched. The CDR3 covers 16 residues. The germline V gene encodes CDR1 SGHNT and CDR2 YYREEE (reference sequence). CDR3 sequence reads: CASSLPGQGGTGELFF. The CDR3 nucleotides read TGTGCCAGCAGCCTCCCTGGACAGGGCGGCACCGGGGAGCTGTTTTTT.